This TCR beta chain was observed in a study of regulatory T cells in long-lasting Graves disease. Study results and limitations: Relative to newly diagnosed Graves' patients, persistent ones had lower TCR diversity. A greater number of public clonotypes (about 3,000) was shared by persistent patients than by new patients (over 900). Tissue studied was limited to peripheral blood, excluding thyroid tissue.

Assembly of TCR beta libraries relied on iRepertoire HTBI primers together with Arm-PCR of CDR3 regions. Using its own MiXCR run on the multiplex PCR reads, TCRdb lists one record per CDR3 protein. This table has roughly 500,000 distinct CDR3 sequences, approximately 15% appearing once. The time point was: newly diagnosed GD, antithyroid drugs for less than 3 months. Construction of the TCR library relied on RNA isolated from PBMCs. This clonotype was picked up many times. The target antigen is unknown. Trimming took 4 bases from V and 5 from J, leaving 9 bases between them. The CDR3 extends over 12 amino acids. Germline loops: CDR1 LGHDT, CDR2 YNNKEL (reference sequence). These data were also filed under a second study, of T cells in Graves' hyperthyroidism and ophthalmopathy.

This specimen was peripheral blood mononuclear cells (PBMCs), taken at new diagnosis, from a patient treated with antithyroid drugs. This sequence was found in a man aged 25 to 45 with Graves disease. The rearrangement joins TRBV3-1 to TRBJ2-7; D possibly corresponds to TRBD2 (5 bases). DNA of the CDR3: TGTGCCAGCAGCCGTGGGAGTGACGAGCAGTACTTC. Its protein product is CASSRGSDEQYF.